This is a list of T cell receptor beta chains from one sample in a study of radiotherapy plus CTLA-4 blockade in lung cancer. TCRdb's table, derived via immunoSEQ multiplex PCR, lists solely in-frame clones and lacks some. The repertoire consists of 85,000 to 95,000 clones, with roughly 80% occurring once and the leading ten covering about 23%. The source material was peripheral blood, sampled from a patient treated with radiotherapy plus ipilimumab. The source is a human donor with non-small cell lung cancer that progressed on radiotherapy plus ipilimumab. The CDR3 runs from the conserved cysteine through the conserved F or W. Fields, in order: V gene, D gene, J gene, CDR3 length, clone size, CDR3 DNA, CDR3 protein. A D gene is named only where the DNA matches it firmly. Clone size is given for some rows only: seen once, a few or many times, or a class if the clone is expanded.

V gene: TRBV6-1; D gene: TRBD1; J gene: TRBJ1-5; CDR3 length: 14; clone size: -; CDR3 DNA: TGTGCCAGCAGGCACTCAGGGGGGCATCAGCCCCAGCATTTT; CDR3 protein: CASRHSGGHQPQHF
V gene: TRBV7-8; D gene: TRBD1; J gene: TRBJ1-1; CDR3 length: 15; clone size: -; CDR3 DNA: TGTGCCAGCAGCTTCCAGGGGGCTCAGAACACTGAAGCTTTCTTT; CDR3 protein: CASSFQGAQNTEAFF
V gene: TRBV7-2; D gene: TRBD2; J gene: TRBJ2-1; CDR3 length: 14; clone size: -; CDR3 DNA: TGTGCCAGCAGTCCGACTAGCGGGAGAGGTGAGCAGTTCTTC; CDR3 protein: CASSPTSGRGEQFF
V gene: TRBV7-3; D gene: -; J gene: TRBJ2-7; CDR3 length: 14; clone size: -; CDR3 DNA: TGTGCCAGCAGCGTCCCGGACAGTCGCTACGAGCAGTACTTC; CDR3 protein: CASSVPDSRYEQYF
V gene: TRBV4-2; D gene: -; J gene: TRBJ2-2; CDR3 length: 15; clone size: once; CDR3 DNA: TGTGCCAGCAGCCTAACGGAAACGAACACCGGGGAGCTGTTTTTT; CDR3 protein: CASSLTETNTGELFF
V gene: TRBV7-6; D gene: TRBD1; J gene: TRBJ1-3; CDR3 length: 17; clone size: once; CDR3 DNA: TGTGCCAGCAGCTACTTTCCGGGACAGGGGACTGGAAACACCATATATTTT; CDR3 protein: CASSYFPGQGTGNTIYF
V gene: TRBV28; D gene: -; J gene: TRBJ2-5; CDR3 length: 13; clone size: -; CDR3 DNA: TGTGCCAGCAGTTTAACAGCACAAGAGACCCAGTACTTC; CDR3 protein: CASSLTAQETQYF
V gene: TRBV5-6; D gene: -; J gene: TRBJ2-2; CDR3 length: 13; clone size: few; CDR3 DNA: TGTGCCAGCAGCCCGGTGTTCGGCGGGGAGCTGTTTTTT; CDR3 protein: CASSPVFGGELFF
V gene: TRBV5-1; D gene: -; J gene: TRBJ2-7; CDR3 length: 13; clone size: -; CDR3 DNA: TGCGCCAGCAGCTTCCGGGAAACCTACGAGCAGTACTTC; CDR3 protein: CASSFRETYEQYF
V gene: TRBV29-1; D gene: -; J gene: TRBJ2-7; CDR3 length: 13; clone size: -; CDR3 DNA: TGCAGCGTTGCAACGACTAGTACCTACGAGCAGTACTTC; CDR3 protein: CSVATTSTYEQYF
V gene: TRBV27; D gene: TRBD2; J gene: TRBJ2-5; CDR3 length: 15; clone size: -; CDR3 DNA: TGTGCCAGCAGTGTGATAGCGGGAGGGGGGGAGACCCAGTACTTC; CDR3 protein: CASSVIAGGGETQYF
V gene: TRBV19; D gene: -; J gene: TRBJ2-1; CDR3 length: 14; clone size: -; CDR3 DNA: TGTGCCAGTAGTATAAAGAGCTCAAACAATGAGCAGTTCTTC; CDR3 protein: CASSIKSSNNEQFF
V gene: TRBV2; D gene: -; J gene: TRBJ1-3; CDR3 length: 14; clone size: -; CDR3 DNA: TGTGCCAGTGGGCCTCGTGTTTCTGGAAACACCATATATTTT; CDR3 protein: CASGPRVSGNTIYF
V gene: TRBV5-6; D gene: TRBD2; J gene: TRBJ2-5; CDR3 length: 18; clone size: -; CDR3 DNA: TGTGCCAGCAGCTTGGCACTAGCGGGAGCGGGTCGGCAAGAGACCCAGTACTTC; CDR3 protein: CASSLALAGAGRQETQYF
V gene: TRBV2; D gene: TRBD1; J gene: TRBJ1-5; CDR3 length: 15; clone size: -; CDR3 DNA: TGTGCCAGCAGCCGACAGGGGACTTACAATCAGCCCCAGCATTTT; CDR3 protein: CASSRQGTYNQPQHF
V gene: TRBV6-1; D gene: -; J gene: TRBJ1-1; CDR3 length: 15; clone size: once; CDR3 DNA: TGTGCCAGCAGTCCCCCCTCGCAGATGAACACTGAAGCTTTCTTT; CDR3 protein: CASSPPSQMNTEAFF
V gene: TRBV7-9; D gene: -; J gene: TRBJ2-7; CDR3 length: 14; clone size: few; CDR3 DNA: TGTGCCAGCAGCTTCTCCGGTGCAGTTCACGAGCAGTACTTC; CDR3 protein: CASSFSGAVHEQYF
V gene: TRBV15; D gene: -; J gene: TRBJ2-2; CDR3 length: 14; clone size: -; CDR3 DNA: TGTGCCACCAGCAGAGTACTGGGAGTCGGGGAGCTGTTTTTT; CDR3 protein: CATSRVLGVGELFF
V gene: TRBV4-1; D gene: -; J gene: TRBJ1-3; CDR3 length: 16; clone size: -; CDR3 DNA: TGCGCCAGCAGCCAAGAAGGGCAGGGCATAGGAAACACCATATATTTT; CDR3 protein: CASSQEGQGIGNTIYF
V gene: TRBV7-2; D gene: -; J gene: TRBJ2-1; CDR3 length: 13; clone size: few; CDR3 DNA: TGTGCCAGCAGCCCTGACTCTAGACTCTGGCAGTTCTTC; CDR3 protein: CASSPDSRLWQFF
V gene: TRBV9; D gene: -; J gene: TRBJ1-2; CDR3 length: 11; clone size: -; CDR3 DNA: TGTGCCAGCAGCGCAGCGGGGGGCTACACCTTC; CDR3 protein: CASSAAGGYTF
V gene: TRBV27; D gene: -; J gene: TRBJ2-1; CDR3 length: 15; clone size: -; CDR3 DNA: TGTGCCAGCAGTTTTTTCGGGGGCTCCTACAATGAGCAGTTCTTC; CDR3 protein: CASSFFGGSYNEQFF
V gene: TRBV4-1; D gene: -; J gene: TRBJ2-1; CDR3 length: 14; clone size: -; CDR3 DNA: TGCGCCAGCAGCCAAACAAGCGCCCTGGATGAGCAGTTCTTC; CDR3 protein: CASSQTSALDEQFF
V gene: TRBV5-1; D gene: -; J gene: TRBJ2-1; CDR3 length: 11; clone size: -; CDR3 DNA: TGCGCCAGCAGAGAAGGAAATGAGCAGTTCTTC; CDR3 protein: CASREGNEQFF
V gene: TRBV4-1; D gene: -; J gene: TRBJ1-5; CDR3 length: 17; clone size: -; CDR3 DNA: TGCGCCAGCAGCCAAACAGGCGCGGGGGCCGCCAATCAGCCCCAGCATTTT; CDR3 protein: CASSQTGAGAANQPQHF
V gene: TRBV30; D gene: -; J gene: TRBJ2-1; CDR3 length: 12; clone size: once; CDR3 DNA: TGTGCCTGGAGTGTACAGGGATATGAGCAGTTCTTC; CDR3 protein: CAWSVQGYEQFF